Listed below are T cell receptor beta chains from one sample, sequenced in a study of T cell responses to AZD1222 COVID-19 vaccine. Some clones are missing from TCRdb's copy, which holds only in-frame ones; the method was immunoSEQ multiplex PCR. Of 100,000 or so clones in the sample, around 87% were seen once. The input for sequencing was peripheral blood, taken on day 0 of AZD1222 vaccination. All receptors derive from an adult in good health. The CDR3 runs from the conserved cysteine through the conserved F or W. D genes are given only for firm matches. Some rows mark clone size as missing; the rest say once, few, many or name a class of expanded clone.

abundance	len	d_gene	v_gene	j_gene	CDR3nt	CDR3aa
-	17	-	TRBV4-3	TRBJ1-1	TGCGCCAGCAGCCAAGAATACCTCCAGAACAGAAACACTGAAGCTTTCTTT	CASSQEYLQNRNTEAFF
-	13	-	TRBV28	TRBJ2-7	TGTGCCAGCAGTCCTGCCTCCCCCTACGAGCAGTACTTC	CASSPASPYEQYF
-	12	-	TRBV30	TRBJ2-7	TGTGCCTCCTCCGCTGGCTCCTACGAGCAGTACTTC	CASSAGSYEQYF
-	13	-	TRBV10-1	TRBJ2-7	TGCGCCAGCAGTCAAGACAGGATCTACGAGCAGTACTTC	CASSQDRIYEQYF
-	16	-	TRBV18	TRBJ1-2	TGTGCCAGCTCACCATTGGGCGACCGATCGAACTATGGCTACACCTTC	CASSPLGDRSNYGYTF
-	14	TRBD2	TRBV19	TRBJ2-7	TGTGCCAGTAGCCAACGGGGGGGGACGCACGAGCAGTACTTC	CASSQRGGTHEQYF
-	14	-	TRBV10-2	TRBJ1-4	TGCGCCAGCAGAACAGGGAGCTCTAATGAAAAACTGTTTTTT	CASRTGSSNEKLFF
-	14	-	TRBV11-2	TRBJ1-1	TGTGCCAGCAGCTTTACAGCGCTAGGCACTGAAGCTTTCTTT	CASSFTALGTEAFF
-	13	-	TRBV6-5	TRBJ1-6	TGTGCCAGCAGTATTGGGGACAATTCACCCCTCCACTTT	CASSIGDNSPLHF
few	18	TRBD2	TRBV5-4	TRBJ2-7	TGTGCCAGCAGCGCTGACCTAGCGGTACGATCCCTAAACTACGAGCAGTACTTC	CASSADLAVRSLNYEQYF
-	13	-	TRBV5-6	TRBJ2-7	TGTGCCAGCAGCTTGGGTGCTGGCTACGAGCAGTACTTC	CASSLGAGYEQYF
-	11	-	TRBV7-9	TRBJ2-7	TGTGCCAGCAGCTCTTATCACGAGCAGTACTTC	CASSSYHEQYF
once	14	-	TRBV9	TRBJ2-1	TGTGCCAGCAGCGTAGGAACAGCTTACAATGAGCAGTTCTTC	CASSVGTAYNEQFF
-	16	TRBD1	TRBV18	TRBJ1-2	TGTGCCACCGTAATAACCCGCGGGACAGCGAACTATGGCTACACCTTC	CATVITRGTANYGYTF
-	13	-	TRBV7-3	TRBJ2-3	TGTGCCAGCAGCCTAACTCAGGGTGATACGCAGTATTTT	CASSLTQGDTQYF
-	14	-	TRBV15	TRBJ1-6	TGTGCCACCAGCATTACGGTGGGAAATTCACCCCTCCACTTT	CATSITVGNSPLHF
-	16	TRBD1	TRBV5-1	TRBJ2-7	TGCGCCAGCAGCTTGGTGGGCAGGGGGCGCCTCTACGAGCAGTACTTC	CASSLVGRGRLYEQYF
-	15	TRBD1	TRBV18	TRBJ1-3	TGTGCCAGCTCACCGGATAGGGGGCCGGGAAACACCATATATTTT	CASSPDRGPGNTIYF
-	16	-	TRBV5-1	TRBJ1-3	TGCGCCAGCAGCTTGACGTCACGAACTGCGGGAAACACCATATATTTT	CASSLTSRTAGNTIYF
-	13	-	TRBV29-1	TRBJ1-1	TGCAGCGTCTCTGGGGTAATTGGCACTGAAGCTTTCTTT	CSVSGVIGTEAFF
-	13	TRBD2	TRBV2	TRBJ2-7	TGTGCCAGCAAAACCCAGCGGGAGGTCGAGCAGTACTTC	CASKTQREVEQYF
-	14	TRBD1	TRBV30	TRBJ1-2	TGTGCCTGGAAACGGACAGGGACGATCTATGGCTACACCTTC	CAWKRTGTIYGYTF
-	15	-	TRBV5-1	TRBJ2-2	TGCGCCAGCAGCGTGGGACACCCGAACACCGGGGAGCTGTTTTTT	CASSVGHPNTGELFF
once	16	-	TRBV5-4	TRBJ2-6	TGTGCCAGCAGCCCGGGCAGTAGTCTTGGGGCCAACGTCCTGACTTTC	CASSPGSSLGANVLTF
-	15	-	TRBV3-1/TRBV3-2	TRBJ2-5	TGTGCCAGCAGCCAAGACCGCAGTTACCAAGAGACCCAGTACTTC	CASSQDRSYQETQYF
-	14	-	TRBV2	TRBJ1-5	TGTGCCAGCAGTGAAGTTGGGCTACGGGCGCCCCAGCATTTT	CASSEVGLRAPQHF
-	15	-	TRBV6-5	TRBJ1-2	TGTGCCACTAGCGGCGCAGGCGGGATTAACTATGGCTACACCTTC	CATSGAGGINYGYTF
-	13	TRBD1	TRBV10-3	TRBJ1-2	TGTGCCATCAGTACCGGACAGGAGGGTGGCTACACCTTC	CAISTGQEGGYTF
-	13	-	TRBV7-2	TRBJ1-2	TGTGCCAGCAGTTCCAGACAGGCACGGGGCTACACCTTC	CASSSRQARGYTF
once	15	-	TRBV2	TRBJ1-5	TGTGCCAGCAGTGACCAAGACAGGTCTAATCAGCCCCAGCATTTT	CASSDQDRSNQPQHF
-	16	-	TRBV5-1	TRBJ2-3	TGCGCCAGCAGCTTGGAAGGGACCGCGGCTGCGGATACGCAGTATTTT	CASSLEGTAAADTQYF
few	15	-	TRBV7-9	TRBJ2-7	TGTGCCAGCAGCTTAGCCTTGGACATCTCCTACGAGCAGTACTTC	CASSLALDISYEQYF
once	14	TRBD1	TRBV18	TRBJ2-7	TGTGCCAGCTCACCGAGGGGACAGGCCTACGAGCAGTACTTC	CASSPRGQAYEQYF
-	15	-	TRBV15	TRBJ1-6	TGTGCCACCAGCTCGGCCCTGATAGGACTTTCACCCCTCCACTTT	CATSSALIGLSPLHF
-	15	TRBD2	TRBV7-3	TRBJ2-1	TGTGCCAGCAGCCGAGGCGGGGGTCCCTACAATGAGCAGTTCTTC	CASSRGGGPYNEQFF